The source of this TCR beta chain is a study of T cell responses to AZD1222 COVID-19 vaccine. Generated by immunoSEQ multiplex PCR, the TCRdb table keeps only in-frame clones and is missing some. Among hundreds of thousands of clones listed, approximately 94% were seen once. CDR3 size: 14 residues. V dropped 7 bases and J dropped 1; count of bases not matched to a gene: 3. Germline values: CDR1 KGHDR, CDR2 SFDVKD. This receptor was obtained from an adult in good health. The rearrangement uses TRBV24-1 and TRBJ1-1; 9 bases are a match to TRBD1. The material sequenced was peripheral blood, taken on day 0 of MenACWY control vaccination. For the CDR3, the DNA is TGTGCCACCAGAGGGACAGGGACGAACACTGAAGCTTTCTTT. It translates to CATRGTGTNTEAFF.